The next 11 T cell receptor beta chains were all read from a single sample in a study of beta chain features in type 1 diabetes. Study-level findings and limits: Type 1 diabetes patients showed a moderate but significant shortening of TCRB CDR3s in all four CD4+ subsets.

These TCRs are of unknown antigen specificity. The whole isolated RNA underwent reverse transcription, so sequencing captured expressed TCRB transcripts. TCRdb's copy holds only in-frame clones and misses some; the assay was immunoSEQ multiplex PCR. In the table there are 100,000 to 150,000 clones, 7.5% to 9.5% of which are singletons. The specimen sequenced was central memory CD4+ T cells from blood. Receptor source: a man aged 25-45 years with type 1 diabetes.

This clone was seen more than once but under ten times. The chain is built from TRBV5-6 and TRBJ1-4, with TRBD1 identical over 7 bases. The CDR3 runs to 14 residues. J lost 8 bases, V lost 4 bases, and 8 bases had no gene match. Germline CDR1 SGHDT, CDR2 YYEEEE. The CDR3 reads CASSRLTGTEKLFF. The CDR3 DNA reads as TGTGCCAGCAGCAGACTGACAGGGACAGAAAAACTGTTTTTT.

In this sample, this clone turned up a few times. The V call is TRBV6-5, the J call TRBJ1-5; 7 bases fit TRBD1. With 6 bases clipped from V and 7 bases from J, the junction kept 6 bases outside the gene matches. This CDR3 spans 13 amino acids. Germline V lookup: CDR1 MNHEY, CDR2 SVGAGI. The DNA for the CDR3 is TGTGCCAGCAGCCCAGGGGGTTACCAGCCCCAGCATTTT. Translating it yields CASSPGGYQPQHF.

CDR3 in DNA: TGTGCCAGCTCACCGCTGACAGGGGGCAACACCGGGGAGCTGTTTTTT. This gives the protein CASSPLTGGNTGELFF. This chain connects TRBV18 to TRBJ2-2; the match to TRBD1 covers 10 bases. Losses at the gene ends were 3 bases for V and 2 bases for J; bases not matched to a gene: 3. Germline V gene data show CDR1 as KGHSH and CDR2 as LQKENI. This CDR3 spans 16 amino acids.

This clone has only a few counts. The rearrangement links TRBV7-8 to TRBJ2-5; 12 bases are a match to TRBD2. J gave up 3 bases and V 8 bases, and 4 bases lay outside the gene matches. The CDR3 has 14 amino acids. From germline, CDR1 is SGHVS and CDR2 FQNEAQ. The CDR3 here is CASGLAGGEETQYF. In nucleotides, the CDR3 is TGTGCCAGCGGGCTAGCGGGGGGGGAAGAGACCCAGTACTTC.

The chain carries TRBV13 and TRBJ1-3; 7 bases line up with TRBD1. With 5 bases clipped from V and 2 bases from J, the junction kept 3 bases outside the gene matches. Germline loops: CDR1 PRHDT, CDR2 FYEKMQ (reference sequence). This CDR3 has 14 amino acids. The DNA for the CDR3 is TGTGCCAGCAGCACCAGGGGGGCTGGAAACACCATATATTTT. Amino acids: CASSTRGAGNTIYF.

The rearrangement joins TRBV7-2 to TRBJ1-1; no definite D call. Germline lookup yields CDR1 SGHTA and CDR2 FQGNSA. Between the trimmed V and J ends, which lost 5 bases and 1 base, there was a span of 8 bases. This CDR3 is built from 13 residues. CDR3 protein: CASSHGPNTEAFF. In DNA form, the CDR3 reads TGTGCCAGCAGCCATGGCCCGAACACTGAAGCTTTCTTT.

The DNA of the CDR3 is TGTGCCATCAGTGATTTTACACATTCACCCCTCCACTTT. Amino acid sequence: CAISDFTHSPLHF. This rearrangement joins TRBV10-3 to TRBJ1-6, with D unresolved. Trimming took 3 bases from V and 8 from J, leaving 8 bases between them. The germline CDR1 and CDR2 sequences are ENHRY and SYGVKD. The CDR3 loop spans 13 amino acids.

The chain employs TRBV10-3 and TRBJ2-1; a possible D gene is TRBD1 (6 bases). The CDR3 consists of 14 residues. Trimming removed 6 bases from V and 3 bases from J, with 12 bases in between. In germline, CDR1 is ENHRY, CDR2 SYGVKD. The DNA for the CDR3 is TGTGCCATCAGATCCCAGGACAGCTACAATGAGCAGTTCTTC. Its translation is CAIRSQDSYNEQFF.

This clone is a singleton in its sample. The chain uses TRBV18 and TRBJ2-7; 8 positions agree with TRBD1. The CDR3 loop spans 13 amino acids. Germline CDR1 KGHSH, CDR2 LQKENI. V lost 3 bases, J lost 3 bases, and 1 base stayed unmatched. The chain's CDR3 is CASSPDRDYEQYF. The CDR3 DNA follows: TGTGCCAGCTCACCGGACAGGGACTACGAGCAGTACTTC.

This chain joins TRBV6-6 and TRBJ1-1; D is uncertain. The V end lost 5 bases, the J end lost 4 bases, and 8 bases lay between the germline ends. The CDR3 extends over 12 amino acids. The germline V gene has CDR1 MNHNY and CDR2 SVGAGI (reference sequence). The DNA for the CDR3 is TGTGCCAGCAGTGATAAGAGCACTGAAGCTTTCTTT. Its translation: CASSDKSTEAFF.

CDR3 in amino acids: CASSLKFELAQDTQYF. CDR3 sequence (DNA): TGTGCCAGCAGCTTAAAGTTTGAGCTAGCGCAAGATACGCAGTATTTT. The chain has TRBV11-2 and TRBJ2-3; possible D gene TRBD2, 6 bases. The CDR3 totals 16 residues. V gave up 2 bases and J gave up 5 bases, with 17 bases separating them. The germline CDR1 and CDR2 sequences are SGHAT and FQNNGV.